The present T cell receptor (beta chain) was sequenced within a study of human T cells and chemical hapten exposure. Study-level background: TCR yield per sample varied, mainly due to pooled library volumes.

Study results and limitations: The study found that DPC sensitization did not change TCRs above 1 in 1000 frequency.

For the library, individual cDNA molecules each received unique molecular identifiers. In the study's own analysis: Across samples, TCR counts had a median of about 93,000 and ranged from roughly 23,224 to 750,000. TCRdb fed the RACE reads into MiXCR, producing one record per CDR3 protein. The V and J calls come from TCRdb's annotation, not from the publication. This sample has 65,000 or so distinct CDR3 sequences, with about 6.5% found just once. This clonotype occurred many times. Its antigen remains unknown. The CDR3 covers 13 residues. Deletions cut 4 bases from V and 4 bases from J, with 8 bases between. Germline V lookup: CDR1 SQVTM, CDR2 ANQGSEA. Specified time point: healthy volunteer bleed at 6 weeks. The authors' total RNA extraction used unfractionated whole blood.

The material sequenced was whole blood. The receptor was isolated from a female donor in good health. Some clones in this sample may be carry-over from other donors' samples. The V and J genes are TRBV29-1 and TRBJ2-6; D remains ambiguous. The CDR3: CSVVQSGANVLTF. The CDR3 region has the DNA TGCAGCGTTGTACAGTCCGGGGCCAACGTCCTGACTTTC.